The subject of this entry is one T cell receptor (beta chain). Its matching antigen is unknown. The data originate from a study of cytomegalovirus exposure and HLA in healthy donors. V lost 5 bases to trimming and J lost 4 bases, with 20 bases between them. CDR1 and CDR2 from the germline V gene are SEHNR and FQNEAQ (reference sequence). CDR3 length: 17 residues. Study conclusions and caveats: Later work associated more than 15,000 TCR beta sequences with HLA alleles at 0.05 false discovery rate. V segments that were indistinguishable, TRBV6-2 and TRBV6-3 among them, were omitted from analysis.

The PCR contained 60 Vbeta and 13 Jbeta primers. Sequencing used immunoSEQ multiplex PCR; TCRdb keeps in-frame clones, though not all of them. Recorded for this sample: tens of thousands of clones. J is TRBJ2-2 and V is TRBV7-9, with D possibly TRBD1 on 6 matching bases. The sequence came from a woman in her twenties or thirties in good health and CMV-seronegative. Input material: PBMCs. Written as DNA, the CDR3 is TGTGCCAGCAGCCCTTTGGGTTTACAGGGTGGCACCGGGGAGCTGTTTTTT. Residues: CASSPLGLQGGTGELFF.